This is a list of T cell receptor beta chains from one sample in a study of blood T cells in healthy people across ages. TCRdb processed the 5' RACE reads anew with MiXCR; each CDR3 protein has one entry. Found here are around 1,500,000 distinct CDR3 sequences, about 30% of them singletons; the top ten hold roughly 8%. Sequenced input: blood. These receptors were collected from a woman aged 25 to 39 in good health. Both conserved end residues are part of each CDR3. Each record gives: J gene, V gene, CDR3 length, CDR3 protein.

J: TRBJ1-1; V: TRBV28; length: 15; CDR3: CASGFPPGGNTEAFF
J: TRBJ2-5; V: TRBV7-2; length: 15; CDR3: CASSLFSSGRETQYF
J: TRBJ2-5; V: TRBV28; length: 16; CDR3: CASRLSRLGTQETQYF
J: TRBJ2-7; V: TRBV12-3/TRBV12-4; length: 14; CDR3: CASRLGGEGRKQYF
J: TRBJ2-5; V: TRBV2; length: 13; CDR3: CASSARWQETQYF
J: TRBJ2-1; V: TRBV20-1; length: 15; CDR3: CSAWPHGGLDNEQFF
J: TRBJ2-7; V: TRBV20-1; length: 14; CDR3: CSAARSGVHYEQYF
J: TRBJ1-2; V: TRBV27; length: 13; CDR3: CASSLSVNYGYTF
J: TRBJ2-3; V: TRBV7-2; length: 15; CDR3: CASSLAGANTDTQYF
J: TRBJ2-1; V: TRBV29-1; length: 13; CDR3: CSVEDRQGREQFF
J: TRBJ1-5; V: TRBV5-5; length: 14; CDR3: CASSLTSGYQPQHF
J: TRBJ1-2; V: TRBV5-6; length: 15; CDR3: CASSFLDSSEGGYTF
J: TRBJ1-5; V: TRBV7-2; length: 14; CDR3: CASSHGQWNQPQHF
J: TRBJ2-1; V: TRBV10-3; length: 14; CDR3: CAIGPGLVGNEQFF
J: TRBJ1-1; V: TRBV18; length: 16; CDR3: CASSPTSGQMNTEAFF
J: TRBJ1-2; V: TRBV24-1; length: 15; CDR3: CATSDPQQVNYGYTF
J: TRBJ2-7; V: TRBV7-9; length: 14; CDR3: CACSLGGISYEQYF
J: TRBJ1-6; V: TRBV25-1; length: 15; CDR3: CASSEAGTRNSPLHF
J: TRBJ2-1; V: TRBV29-1; length: 14; CDR3: CSVEGGQEYNEQFF
J: TRBJ1-2; V: TRBV7-9; length: 14; CDR3: CASSLTEANYGYTF
J: TRBJ1-2; V: TRBV7-2; length: 14; CDR3: CASSLPPGVYGYTF
J: TRBJ2-3; V: TRBV7-9; length: 16; CDR3: CASSAQTSGRGDTQYF
J: TRBJ1-2; V: TRBV28; length: 14; CDR3: CASWDSRGLGGYTF
J: TRBJ2-2; V: TRBV12-3/TRBV12-4; length: 14; CDR3: CASSQAGVAGELFF
J: TRBJ2-1; V: TRBV2; length: 15; CDR3: CASRYDRGDYNEQFF
J: TRBJ1-1; V: TRBV12-3/TRBV12-4; length: 13; CDR3: CASSFPGGREAFF
J: TRBJ2-1; V: TRBV11-2; length: 17; CDR3: CASSSRTSGGPYNEQFF
J: TRBJ2-1; V: TRBV20-1; length: 15; CDR3: CSARESGGSYNEQFF
J: TRBJ2-2; V: TRBV9; length: 17; CDR3: CASSVGIGTRDTGELFF
J: TRBJ2-3; V: TRBV20-1; length: 14; CDR3: CSARAGGAGDTQYF
J: TRBJ2-3; V: TRBV7-2; length: 14; CDR3: CASSPTSISDTQYF
J: TRBJ1-2; V: TRBV9; length: 12; CDR3: CASSVDGYGYTF
J: TRBJ2-7; V: TRBV5-1; length: 16; CDR3: CASSLQGQGNTYEQYF
J: TRBJ2-1; V: TRBV7-2; length: 14; CDR3: CVSSALLTGHGQFF
J: TRBJ2-3; V: TRBV7-2; length: 15; CDR3: CASSLEGAHTDTQYF
J: TRBJ2-1; V: TRBV11-2; length: 14; CDR3: CASSPLQGHNEQFF
J: TRBJ1-2; V: TRBV19; length: 14; CDR3: CASSMAGGVNGYTF
J: TRBJ1-2; V: TRBV6-5; length: 12; CDR3: CASSPPRGADTF
J: TRBJ2-1; V: TRBV6-2/TRBV6-3; length: 13; CDR3: CASSYQNMNEQFF
J: TRBJ2-7; V: TRBV4-3; length: 15; CDR3: CASSQDRQGPYEQYF
J: TRBJ2-1; V: TRBV10-3; length: 15; CDR3: CAISDEGGSSYEQFF
J: TRBJ1-2; V: TRBV6-2/TRBV6-3; length: 14; CDR3: CASSYSGRPYGYTF
J: TRBJ2-1; V: TRBV20-1; length: 15; CDR3: CSAGPGGLVDNEQFF
J: TRBJ2-1; V: TRBV18; length: 15; CDR3: CASSPGLAGRYEQFF
J: TRBJ2-5; V: TRBV5-1; length: 14; CDR3: CASSLERGEETQYF
J: TRBJ2-1; V: TRBV20-1; length: 17; CDR3: CSARAGGGSSSYNEQFF
J: TRBJ1-2; V: TRBV5-6; length: 15; CDR3: CASSLVRGRGYGYTF
J: TRBJ2-3; V: TRBV7-6; length: 17; CDR3: CASSSWTSGRGADTQYF
J: TRBJ2-1; V: TRBV10-1; length: 15; CDR3: CASSEWGQGDNEQFF
J: TRBJ1-5; V: TRBV20-1; length: 12; CDR3: CSMSRGDQPQHF
J: TRBJ1-1; V: TRBV3-1; length: 15; CDR3: CASSQASDGNTEAFF
J: TRBJ2-5; V: TRBV29-1; length: 12; CDR3: CSGVGVKETQYF
J: TRBJ1-6; V: TRBV30; length: 13; CDR3: CAWSGAYNSPLHF
J: TRBJ1-5; V: TRBV19; length: 13; CDR3: CASSIIGNQPQHF